The T cell receptor beta chain described here comes from a study of blood T cell repertoires in COVID-19. The wider study: Sites in the United States, Italy and Spain provided acute and convalescent COVID-19 samples. T cells, B-cell-depleted T cells, or PBMCs supplied cDNA or gDNA.

In the original workflow: Amplification with reference gene primers provided the estimates of nucleated cell counts. Sequencing was performed with immunoSEQ multiplex PCR; in TCRdb, only in-frame clones are kept and a portion is missing. That table is the source of V, J and clone size, and D and trimming were worked out from the DNA. Seen here are over 130,000 clones, around 82% observed once, and the top ten hold over 7%. Germline V gene data show CDR1 as MDHEN and CDR2 as SYDVKM. The CDR3 is made up of 12 amino acids. Trimming took 6 bases from V and 5 from J, leaving 10 bases between them. This clonotype was obtained from a human donor in a cohort sampled during active COVID-19. Material for sequencing was peripheral blood. V gene TRBV28 combines with J gene TRBJ1-2, with a tentative D call TRBD1 (5 bases). This CDR3 reads CASSPRVYGYTF. In nucleotides, the CDR3 is TGTGCCAGCAGCCCCAGGGTGTATGGCTACACCTTC.